This T cell receptor beta chain comes out of a study of T cell responses to AZD1222 COVID-19 vaccine. Study at large: Second doses were pooled across both intervals (about 4 or about 12 weeks).

Concerning this clone itself: Its antigen is not known.

With V trimmed by 6 bases and J by 0 bases, 5 bases remained unmatched. This CDR3 has 14 residues. Per germline, CDR1 MNHEY and CDR2 SVGAGI. Sequencing was performed with immunoSEQ multiplex PCR; in TCRdb, only in-frame clones are kept and a portion is missing. The table has 150,000 to 200,000 clones, roughly nine tenths seen once. Study conclusions and caveats: Repertoire sampling happened only post peak T cell response. Among vaccine-associated CD4 TCRs, coverage spanned spike, with dominance at 160-218 and 743-854. Only a handful of people who got AZD1222 tested seropositive at baseline.

The specimen was peripheral blood, collected on day 0 of AZD1222 vaccination. The origin of this receptor is an adult in good health. V usage is TRBV6-5 and J usage is TRBJ2-7; 7 bases are shared with TRBD1. The CDR3 spells CASRRQGDSYEQYF. For the CDR3, the DNA is TGTGCCAGCAGGCGGCAGGGGGACTCCTACGAGCAGTACTTC.